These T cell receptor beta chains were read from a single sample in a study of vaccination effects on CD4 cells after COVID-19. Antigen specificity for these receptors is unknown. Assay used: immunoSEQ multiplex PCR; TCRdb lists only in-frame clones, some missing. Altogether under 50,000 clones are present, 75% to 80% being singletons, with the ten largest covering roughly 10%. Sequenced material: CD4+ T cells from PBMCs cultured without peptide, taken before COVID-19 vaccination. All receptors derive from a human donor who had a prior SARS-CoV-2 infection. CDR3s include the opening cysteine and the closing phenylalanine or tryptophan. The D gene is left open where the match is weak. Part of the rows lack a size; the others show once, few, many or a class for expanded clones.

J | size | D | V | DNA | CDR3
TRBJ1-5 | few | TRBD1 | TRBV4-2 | TGTGCCAGCAGCCAAGCGACAGGGGGTAGTAATCAGCCCCAGCATTTT | CASSQATGGSNQPQHF
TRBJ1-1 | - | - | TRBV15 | TGTGCCACCAGCAAGGGGAGAGCTATGAACACTGAAGCTTTCTTT | CATSKGRAMNTEAFF
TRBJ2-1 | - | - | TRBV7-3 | TGTGCCAGCAGTCCGCTGACGGGACCGTACAATGAGCAGTTCTTC | CASSPLTGPYNEQFF
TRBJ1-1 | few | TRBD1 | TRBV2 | TGTGCCAGCAGGCTACAGGGGGCAAGTACTGAAGCTTTCTTT | CASRLQGASTEAFF
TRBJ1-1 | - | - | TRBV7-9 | TGTGCCAGCAGCTTAGTAGAGGGCACTGAAGCTTTCTTT | CASSLVEGTEAFF
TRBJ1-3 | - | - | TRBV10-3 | TGTGCCATCAGTGAGTCGTTAGTTTCCCTTGGAAACACCATATATTTT | CAISESLVSLGNTIYF
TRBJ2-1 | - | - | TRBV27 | TGTGCCAGCAGTTTCGCGGACAGCAGCTCCTACAATGAGCAGTTCTTC | CASSFADSSSYNEQFF
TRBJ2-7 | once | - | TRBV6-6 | TGTGCCAGCAGTTACGGGAATGAGTACGAGCAGTACTTC | CASSYGNEYEQYF
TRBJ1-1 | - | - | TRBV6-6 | TGTGCCAGCAGTTCGGACATCCCGAACACTGAAGCTTTCTTT | CASSSDIPNTEAFF
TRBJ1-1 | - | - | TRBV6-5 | TGTGCCAGCAGCATGGGGCTAAGCACTGAAGCTTTCTTT | CASSMGLSTEAFF
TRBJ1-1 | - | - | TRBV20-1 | TGCAGTGCAGCAAACACTGAAGCTTTCTTT | CSAANTEAFF
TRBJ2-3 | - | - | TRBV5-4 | TGTGCCAGCAGCTCGCAGGGGACAGATACGCAGTATTTT | CASSSQGTDTQYF
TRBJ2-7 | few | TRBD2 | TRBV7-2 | TGTGCCAGCAGCTTAGCGGGTAGCGGGGGAATCTACGAGCAGTACTTC | CASSLAGSGGIYEQYF
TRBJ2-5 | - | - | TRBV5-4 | TGTGCCAGCAGCTTGGCAGCGTACCAAGAGACCCAGTACTTC | CASSLAAYQETQYF
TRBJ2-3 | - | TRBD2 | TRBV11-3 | TGTGCCAGCAGCTTTGCTAGCGGAAGCACAGATACGCAGTATTTT | CASSFASGSTDTQYF
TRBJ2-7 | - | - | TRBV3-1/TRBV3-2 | TGTGCCAGCAGCCAAGGCTCTTTCGACGAGCAGTACTTC | CASSQGSFDEQYF
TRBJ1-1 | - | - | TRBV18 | TGTGCCAGCTCACCACTACAGAGCCCGGGGGGGACGAACACTGAAGCTTTCTTT | CASSPLQSPGGTNTEAFF
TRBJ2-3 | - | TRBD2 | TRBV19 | TGTGCCAGCCAACCGGGACTACTCACAGATACGCAGTATTTT | CASQPGLLTDTQYF
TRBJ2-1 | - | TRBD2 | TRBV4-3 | TGCGCCAGCAGCCAACAACCGAGGACTAGCGGGACCGCCAATGAGCAGTTCTTC | CASSQQPRTSGTANEQFF
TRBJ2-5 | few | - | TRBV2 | TGTGCCAGCAGTGAAGTGGCACGTCAAGAGACCCAGTACTTC | CASSEVARQETQYF
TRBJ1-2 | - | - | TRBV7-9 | TGTGCCAGCTCTCGGGAGAACTATGGCTACACCTTC | CASSRENYGYTF
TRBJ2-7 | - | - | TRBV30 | TGTGCCTGGAGACAGGGCTACGAGCAGTACTTC | CAWRQGYEQYF
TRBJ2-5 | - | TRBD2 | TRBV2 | TGTGCCAGCAGGTCGACTAGCGGGGAAGAGACCCAGTACTTC | CASRSTSGEETQYF
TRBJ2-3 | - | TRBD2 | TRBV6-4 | TGTGCCAGCAGAGTTAGCGGGAGGGCCCGAGATACGCAGTATTTT | CASRVSGRARDTQYF
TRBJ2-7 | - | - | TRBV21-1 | TGTGCCAGCAGCGCATTTGAAGGTGGGCCCGATTCCTACGAGCAGTACTTC | CASSAFEGGPDSYEQYF
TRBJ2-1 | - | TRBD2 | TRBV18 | TGTGCCAGCTCACCGTCCGGGACTAGCGGGATCTACTCCTACAATGAGCAGTTCTTC | CASSPSGTSGIYSYNEQFF
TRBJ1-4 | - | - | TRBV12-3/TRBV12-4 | TGTGCCAGCAGTTTGCATGAGGGAGAAAAACTGTTTTTT | CASSLHEGEKLFF
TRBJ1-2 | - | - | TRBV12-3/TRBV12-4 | TGTGCCAGCAGTTTAAGTGCCAGAGGCTACACCTTC | CASSLSARGYTF
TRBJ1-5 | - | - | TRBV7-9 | TGTGCCAGCAGCTTAAAAGGGGATCAGCCCCAGCATTTT | CASSLKGDQPQHF
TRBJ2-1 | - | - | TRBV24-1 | TGTGCCACCAGTGATCCGGAGAGAAAGATCTCCTACAATGAGCAGTTCTTC | CATSDPERKISYNEQFF
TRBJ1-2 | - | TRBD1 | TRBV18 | TGTGCCAGCTCACCACTCCCCGGGACAGATAACTATGGCTACACCTTC | CASSPLPGTDNYGYTF
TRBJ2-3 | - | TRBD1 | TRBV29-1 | TGCAGCGTTGGGGACAGGGTTAGCACAGATACGCAGTATTTT | CSVGDRVSTDTQYF
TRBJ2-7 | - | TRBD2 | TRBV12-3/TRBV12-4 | TGTGCCAGCAGTCTTGGGACTATACAGTACTTC | CASSLGTIQYF
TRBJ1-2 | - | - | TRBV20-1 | TGCAGTGCTAGTGAGGGCAGGGCGGGTGGCTACACCTTC | CSASEGRAGGYTF
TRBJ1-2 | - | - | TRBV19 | TGTGCCAGTAGTATTACGACCGAGTATGGCTACACCTTC | CASSITTEYGYTF
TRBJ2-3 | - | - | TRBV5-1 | TGCGCCAGCAGCTTGCTGGATGATACGCAGTATTTT | CASSLLDDTQYF
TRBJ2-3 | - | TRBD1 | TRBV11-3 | TGTGCCAGCAGCCCAGGCAGGGGGACAGATACGCAGTATTTT | CASSPGRGTDTQYF
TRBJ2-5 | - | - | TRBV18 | TGTGCCAGCTCACCACAGGACGGCTCGGGGACCCAGTACTTC | CASSPQDGSGTQYF
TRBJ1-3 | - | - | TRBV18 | TGTGCCAGCTCACCACCGGAACAGGGAAACACCATATATTTT | CASSPPEQGNTIYF
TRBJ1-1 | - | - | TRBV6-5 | TGTGCCAGCAGACCTGGATCTAATTCTTACACTGAAGCTTTCTTT | CASRPGSNSYTEAFF
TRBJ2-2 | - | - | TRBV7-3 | TGTGCCAGCAGCTACCAGCACACCGGGGAGCTGTTTTTT | CASSYQHTGELFF
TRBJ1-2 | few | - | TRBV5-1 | TGCGCCAGCAGCCCCGACGGACCAGGGTCGGGTGGCTACACCTTC | CASSPDGPGSGGYTF
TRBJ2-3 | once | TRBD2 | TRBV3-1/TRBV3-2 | TGTGCCAGCAGCCCGCTTAGCGGGCCTAGCACAGATACGCAGTATTTT | CASSPLSGPSTDTQYF
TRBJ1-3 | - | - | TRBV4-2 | TGTGCCAGCAGCCTGCGCGGGGAGCCCAGCTCTGGAAACACCATATATTTT | CASSLRGEPSSGNTIYF
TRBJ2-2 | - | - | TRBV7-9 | TGTGCCAGCAGCCAGAAAGGAGTCGCCGGGGAGCTGTTTTTT | CASSQKGVAGELFF
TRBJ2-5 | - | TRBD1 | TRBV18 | TGTGCCAGCTCACGGGACAGACAAGAGACCCAGTACTTC | CASSRDRQETQYF
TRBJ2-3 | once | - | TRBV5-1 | TGCGCCAGCAGCTTCTCGCCGTTAGGCCTCAAGTCGACGCAGTATTTT | CASSFSPLGLKSTQYF
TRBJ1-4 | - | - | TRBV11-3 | TGTGCCAGCAGCTCCCTCGAGGATGAAAAACTGTTTTTT | CASSSLEDEKLFF
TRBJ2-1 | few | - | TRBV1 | TGCACCAGCAGCCAAGATGTTGGGCTAGCGGGAGCCCCTGGGGTGAATGAGCAGTTCTTC | CTSSQDVGLAGAPGVNEQFF
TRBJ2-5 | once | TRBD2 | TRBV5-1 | TGCGCCAGCAGACGGACTAGCGCCGAGACCCAGTACTTC | CASRRTSAETQYF
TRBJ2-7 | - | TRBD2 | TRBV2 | TGTGCCAGCAGTGATGCGGGAGGAGGCTACGAGCAGTACTTC | CASSDAGGGYEQYF
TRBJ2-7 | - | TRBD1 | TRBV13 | TGTGCCAGCAGTTCCCCCACGAGACAGGGGCGACTCGAGCAGTACTTC | CASSSPTRQGRLEQYF
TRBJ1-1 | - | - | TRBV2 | TGTGCCAGCTTCAGGGATTTAATGAACACTGAAGCTTTCTTT | CASFRDLMNTEAFF
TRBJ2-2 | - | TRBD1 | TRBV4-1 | TGCGCCAGCAGCCATTATTTTGGCTCTGCGGGGACAGGGACGTCCGGGGAGCTGTTTTTT | CASSHYFGSAGTGTSGELFF
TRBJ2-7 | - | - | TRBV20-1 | TGCAGTGCTAGAGCCCTCGGTGAGCAGTACTTC | CSARALGEQYF
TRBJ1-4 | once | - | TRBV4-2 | TGTGCCAGCAGCCAAGCGGGGTCTGAAAAACTGTTTTTT | CASSQAGSEKLFF
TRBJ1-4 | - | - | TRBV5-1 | TGCGCCAGCAGCTTGTTAGGGGGGAAAAATGAAAAACTGTTTTTT | CASSLLGGKNEKLFF
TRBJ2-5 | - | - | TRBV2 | TGTGCCACCCAGTCTCCGGGGGAGACCCAGTACTTC | CATQSPGETQYF
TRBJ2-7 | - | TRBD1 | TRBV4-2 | TGTGCCAGCAGACCCGGGACAGGGGGCGGCTACGAGCAGTACTTC | CASRPGTGGGYEQYF
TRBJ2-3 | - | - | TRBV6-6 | TGTGCCAGCTCGTCGGGGGTCTTAGATACGCAGTATTTT | CASSSGVLDTQYF